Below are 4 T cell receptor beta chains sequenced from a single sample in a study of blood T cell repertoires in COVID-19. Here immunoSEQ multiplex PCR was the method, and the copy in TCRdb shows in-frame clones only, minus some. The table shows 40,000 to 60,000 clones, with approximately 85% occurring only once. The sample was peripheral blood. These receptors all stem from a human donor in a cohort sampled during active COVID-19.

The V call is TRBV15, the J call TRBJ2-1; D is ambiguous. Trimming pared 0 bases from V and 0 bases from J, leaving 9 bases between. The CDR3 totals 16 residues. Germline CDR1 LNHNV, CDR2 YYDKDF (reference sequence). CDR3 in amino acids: CATSRDPAPSYNEQFF. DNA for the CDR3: TGTGCCACCAGCAGAGATCCTGCGCCCTCCTACAATGAGCAGTTCTTC. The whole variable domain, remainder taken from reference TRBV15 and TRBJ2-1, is DAMVIQNPRYQVTQFGKPVTLSCSQTLNHNVMYWYQQKSSQAPKLLFHYYDKDFNNEADTPDNFQSRRPNTSFCFLDIRSPGLGDTAMYLCATSRDPAPSYNEQFFGPGTRLTVL.

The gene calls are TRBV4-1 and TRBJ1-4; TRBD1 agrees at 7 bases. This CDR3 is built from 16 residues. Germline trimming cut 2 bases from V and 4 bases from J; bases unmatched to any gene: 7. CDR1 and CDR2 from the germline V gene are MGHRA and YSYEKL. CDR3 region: CASSQFGQEINEKLFF. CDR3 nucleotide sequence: TGCGCCAGCAGCCAATTTGGACAGGAGATTAATGAAAAACTGTTTTTT.

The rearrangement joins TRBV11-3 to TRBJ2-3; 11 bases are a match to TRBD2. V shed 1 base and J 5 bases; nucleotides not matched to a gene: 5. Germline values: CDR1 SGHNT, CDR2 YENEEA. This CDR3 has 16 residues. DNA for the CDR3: TGTGCCAGCAGCTTAGGAGGTACTAGCGGGAGAGATACGCAGTATTTT. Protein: CASSLGGTSGRDTQYF.

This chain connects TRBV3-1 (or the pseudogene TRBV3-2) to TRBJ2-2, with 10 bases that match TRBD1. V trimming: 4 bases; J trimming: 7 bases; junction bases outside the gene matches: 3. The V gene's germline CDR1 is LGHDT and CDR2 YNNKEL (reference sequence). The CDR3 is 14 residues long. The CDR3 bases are TGTGCCAGCAGCCGGGGACAGGGGTACGGGGAGCTGTTTTTT. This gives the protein CASSRGQGYGELFF.